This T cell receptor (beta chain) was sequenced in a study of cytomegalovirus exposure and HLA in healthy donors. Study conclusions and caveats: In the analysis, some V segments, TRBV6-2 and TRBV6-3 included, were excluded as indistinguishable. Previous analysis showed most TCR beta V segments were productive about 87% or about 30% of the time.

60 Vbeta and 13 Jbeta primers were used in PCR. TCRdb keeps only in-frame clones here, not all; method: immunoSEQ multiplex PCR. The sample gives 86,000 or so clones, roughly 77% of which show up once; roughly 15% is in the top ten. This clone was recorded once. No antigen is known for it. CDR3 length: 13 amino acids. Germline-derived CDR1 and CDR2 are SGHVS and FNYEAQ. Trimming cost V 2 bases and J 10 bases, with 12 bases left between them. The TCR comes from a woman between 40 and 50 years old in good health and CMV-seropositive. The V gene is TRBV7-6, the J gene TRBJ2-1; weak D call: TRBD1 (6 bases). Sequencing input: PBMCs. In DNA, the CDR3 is TGTGCCAGCAGCTTATCGGGCCAGGGGGAGCAGTTCTTC. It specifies CASSLSGQGEQFF.